This TCR beta chain was sequenced during a study of tissue T cells after allogeneic stem cell transplantation. The V gene's germline CDR1 is SEHNR and CDR2 FQNEAQ (reference sequence). CDR3 length: 13 amino acids. V lost 5 bases and J lost 7, with 15 bases in between. The protocol was immunoSEQ multiplex PCR, while the TCRdb copy is restricted to in-frame clones and leaves out a portion. The data hold 500 or so clones, with 84% observed a single time. Autopsy tissues included GI tract, liver, skin and lymphoid organs. The chain couples TRBV7-9 to TRBJ2-7, with D possibly being TRBD1 (6 bases). The TCR comes from a male patient aged 35-70 years with steroid-refractory graft-versus-host disease after an allogeneic stem cell transplant. The graft donor may be the source of some T cells. The specimen was liver tissue, collected at autopsy. The CDR3 sequence is CASSLPYTGEQYF. CDR3 nucleotide sequence: TGTGCCAGCAGCCTACCATACACAGGGGAGCAGTACTTC.